Each of the 9 T cell receptor beta chains below was sequenced from the same sample in a study of blood T cell repertoires in COVID-19. TCRdb keeps only in-frame clones here, not all; method: immunoSEQ multiplex PCR. The sample carries more than 110,000 clones, about three quarters recorded once. The sample consisted of PBMCs or T cells enriched from blood (not recorded which). Receptor source: a woman aged 45-60 years who had recovered from COVID-19.

V usage is TRBV6-5 and J usage is TRBJ2-2; D is undetermined. Per the germline V gene, CDR1 is MNHEY and CDR2 is SVGAGI. The CDR3 covers 12 residues. V dropped 10 bases and J dropped 7 bases, with 13 bases sitting between them. Here the CDR3 DNA reads TGTGCCACCACGGCAGGCATCGGGGAGCTGTTTTTT. Its protein product is CATTAGIGELFF.

A few counts support this clone. CDR3 in DNA: TGTGCCAGCAGTCCAGGGACAGGGGGCATCGGCTACACCTTC. Its protein is CASSPGTGGIGYTF. The chain employs TRBV28 and TRBJ1-2, with 12 bases lining up with TRBD1. Unmatched junction bases numbered 6, after V lost 5 bases and J lost 8 bases. The CDR3 loop spans 14 amino acids. Germline V gene lookup returns CDR1 MDHEN and CDR2 SYDVKM.

The chain carries TRBV7-7 and TRBJ1-3; D uncertain. Germline V lookup: CDR1 SSHAT, CDR2 FNYEAQ (reference sequence). The V and J ends lost 1 base and 0 bases respectively, with 4 bases between them. The CDR3 has 14 amino acids. The CDR3 DNA sequence: TGTGCCAGCAGCTTAGACAGCTCTGGAAACACCATATATTTT. Amino acids: CASSLDSSGNTIYF.

The chain combines TRBV5-1 with TRBJ2-7; 10 bases are shared with TRBD2. This CDR3 has 17 amino acids. Germline trimming cut 4 bases from V and 4 bases from J; bases unmatched to any gene: 14. Germline V lookup: CDR1 SGHRS, CDR2 YFSETQ. CDR3 sequence (DNA): TGCGCCAGCAGCCTTGTGCTGATAGCGGGAGGAATTTACGAGCAGTACTTC. The encoded protein is CASSLVLIAGGIYEQYF.

This chain connects TRBV14 to TRBJ2-6, with D possibly being TRBD2 (7 bases). This CDR3 has 17 residues. V was pared by 4 bases and J by 4 bases, with 17 bases between. Germline values: CDR1 SGHDN, CDR2 FVKESK. This CDR3 is CASSPQGRGAGANVLTF. CDR3 nucleotides: TGTGCCAGCAGCCCCCAGGGTCGGGGGGCCGGGGCCAACGTCCTGACTTTC.

This rearrangement joins TRBV7-9 to TRBJ2-1, with 8 bases that match TRBD2. The germline V gene has CDR1 SEHNR and CDR2 FQNEAQ (reference sequence). CDR3 size: 16 residues. J was trimmed by 5 bases and V by 0 bases; bases with no gene match: 6. CDR3 region: CASSLAGRGANNEQFF. The CDR3 nucleotides read TGTGCCAGCAGCTTAGCTGGGCGGGGGGCGAACAATGAGCAGTTCTTC.

The CDR3: CASSRIQGRETQYF. The CDR3 nucleotides read TGTGCCAGCAGCAGGATACAGGGTAGGGAGACCCAGTACTTC. The rearrangement joins TRBV7-9 to TRBJ2-5, with D possibly being TRBD1 (6 bases). Germline V CDR1 and CDR2: SEHNR, FQNEAQ (reference sequence). Trimming left V 5 bases short and J 5 bases short, with 15 bases between. There are 14 residues in the CDR3.

CDR3 DNA: TGTGCCAGCAGTTTATATGGGCTAGCGGGAGGCGTAATACAAGAGACCCAGTACTTC. Residues: CASSLYGLAGGVIQETQYF. The gene calls are TRBV27 and TRBJ2-5, with TRBD2 matching over 11 bases. This CDR3 comprises 19 residues. The trim removed 1 base at V and 2 bases at J, leaving 12 bases unmatched. The germline V gene has CDR1 MNHEY and CDR2 SMNVEV (reference sequence).

Only one count was recorded for this clone. The chain recombines TRBV2 with TRBJ1-2; the match to TRBD1 covers 8 bases. The germline gives CDR1 SNHLY, CDR2 FYNNEI. J lost 4 bases, V lost 8 bases, and 12 bases had no gene match. The CDR3 is made up of 15 amino acids. In DNA, the CDR3 is TGTGCCAGCGCCCGGGTACAGGGGGGCACCTATGGCTACACCTTC. Its protein product is CASARVQGGTYGYTF.